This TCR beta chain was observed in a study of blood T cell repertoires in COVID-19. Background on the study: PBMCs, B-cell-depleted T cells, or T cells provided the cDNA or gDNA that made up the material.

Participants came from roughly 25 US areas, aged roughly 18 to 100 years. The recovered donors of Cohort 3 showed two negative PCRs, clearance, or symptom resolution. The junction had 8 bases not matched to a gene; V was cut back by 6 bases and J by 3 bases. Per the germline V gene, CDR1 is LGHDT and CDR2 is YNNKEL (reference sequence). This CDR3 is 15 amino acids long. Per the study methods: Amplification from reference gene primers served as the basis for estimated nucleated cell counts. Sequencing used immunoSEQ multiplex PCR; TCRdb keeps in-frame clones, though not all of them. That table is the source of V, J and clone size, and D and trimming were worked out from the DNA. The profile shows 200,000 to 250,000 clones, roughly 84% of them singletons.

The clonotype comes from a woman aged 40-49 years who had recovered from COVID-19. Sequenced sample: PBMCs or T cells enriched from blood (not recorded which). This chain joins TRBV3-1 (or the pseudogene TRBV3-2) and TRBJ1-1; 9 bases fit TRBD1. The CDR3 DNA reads TGTGCCAGCAGTCACAGGGGGCGGGGGGACACTGAAGCTTTCTTT. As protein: CASSHRGRGDTEAFF.